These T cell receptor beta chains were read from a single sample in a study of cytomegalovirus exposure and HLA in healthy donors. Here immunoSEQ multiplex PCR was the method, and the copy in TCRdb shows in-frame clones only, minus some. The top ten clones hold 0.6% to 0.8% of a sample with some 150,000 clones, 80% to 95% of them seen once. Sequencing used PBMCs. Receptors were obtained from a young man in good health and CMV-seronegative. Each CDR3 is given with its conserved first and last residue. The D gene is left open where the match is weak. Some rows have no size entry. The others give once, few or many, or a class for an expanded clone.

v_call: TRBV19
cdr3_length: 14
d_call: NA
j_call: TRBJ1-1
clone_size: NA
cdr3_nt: TGTGCCAGTAGTATTTGGAACCTGGAGGCTGAAGCTTTCTTT
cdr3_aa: CASSIWNLEAEAFF

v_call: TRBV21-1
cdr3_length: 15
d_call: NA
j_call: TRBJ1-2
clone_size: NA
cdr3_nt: TGTGCCAGCGAACTTAACGGGACAGGGGATCCAGGCTACACCTTC
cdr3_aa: CASELNGTGDPGYTF

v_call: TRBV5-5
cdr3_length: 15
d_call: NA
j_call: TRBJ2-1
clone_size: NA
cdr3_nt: TGTGCCAGCAGCTTGGAGGGTGGGAGTTGGAATGAGCAGTTCTTC
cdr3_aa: CASSLEGGSWNEQFF

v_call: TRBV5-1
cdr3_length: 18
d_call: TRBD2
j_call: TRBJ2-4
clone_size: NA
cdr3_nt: TGCGCCAGCAGCCCAACCTCTAGCGGGACAATTGCCAAAAACATTCAGTACTTC
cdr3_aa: CASSPTSSGTIAKNIQYF

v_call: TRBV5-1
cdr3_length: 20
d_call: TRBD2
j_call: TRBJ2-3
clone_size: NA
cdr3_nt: TGCGCCAGCAGCTTGGCACCCACTAGCGGGGAAACCTCTAGCACAGATACGCAGTATTTT
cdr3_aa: CASSLAPTSGETSSTDTQYF

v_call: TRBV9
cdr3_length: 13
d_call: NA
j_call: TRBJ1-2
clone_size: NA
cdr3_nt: TGTGCCAGCAGCGTTAGCCGCAACTATGGCTACACCTTC
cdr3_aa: CASSVSRNYGYTF

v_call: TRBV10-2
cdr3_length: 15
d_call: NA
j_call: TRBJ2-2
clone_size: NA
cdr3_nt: TGCGCCAGCAGTGACCCCAGGGTGGGTACCGGGGAGCTGTTTTTT
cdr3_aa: CASSDPRVGTGELFF

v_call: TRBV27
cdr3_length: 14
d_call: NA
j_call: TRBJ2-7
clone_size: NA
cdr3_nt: TGTGCCAGCAGTCCTTACAGGGTTACGTACGAGCAGTACTTC
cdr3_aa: CASSPYRVTYEQYF

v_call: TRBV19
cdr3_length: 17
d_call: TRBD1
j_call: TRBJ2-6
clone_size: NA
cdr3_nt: TGTGCCAGTAGTATGAGGACAGGCGACTCTGGGGCCAACGTCCTGACTTTC
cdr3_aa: CASSMRTGDSGANVLTF

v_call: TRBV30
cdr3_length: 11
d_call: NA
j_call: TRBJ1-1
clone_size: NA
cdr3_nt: TGTGCCTGGACGTGGAACACTGAAGCTTTCTTT
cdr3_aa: CAWTWNTEAFF

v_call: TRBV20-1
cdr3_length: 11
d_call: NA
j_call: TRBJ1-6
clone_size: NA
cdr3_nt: TGCAGTGCTAGTCCCGGGGGACCCCTCCACTTT
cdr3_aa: CSASPGGPLHF

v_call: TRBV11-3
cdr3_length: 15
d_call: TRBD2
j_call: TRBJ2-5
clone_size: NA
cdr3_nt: TGTGCCAGCAGCTTGAAACTAGCGGGGCAAGAGACCCAGTACTTC
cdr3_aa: CASSLKLAGQETQYF

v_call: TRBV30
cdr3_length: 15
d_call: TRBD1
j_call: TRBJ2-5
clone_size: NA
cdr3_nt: TGTGCCTGGAGTGTTAACAGGGGTTTTGAAGAGACCCAGTACTTC
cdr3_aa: CAWSVNRGFEETQYF

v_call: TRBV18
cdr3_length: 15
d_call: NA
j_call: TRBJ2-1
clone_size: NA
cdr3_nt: TGTGCCAGCTCACCGCCGGTTCGCTCCTACAATGAGCAGTTCTTC
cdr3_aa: CASSPPVRSYNEQFF

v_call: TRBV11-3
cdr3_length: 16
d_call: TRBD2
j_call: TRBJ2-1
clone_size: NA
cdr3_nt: TGTGCCAGCAGCCCTCTAGCGGGACTCTCCTACAATGAGCAGTTCTTC
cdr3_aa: CASSPLAGLSYNEQFF

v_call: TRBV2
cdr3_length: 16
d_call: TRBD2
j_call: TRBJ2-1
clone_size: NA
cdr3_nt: TGTGCCAGCAGAGGGTTGGGCGGGGGACCTTACAATGAGCAGTTCTTC
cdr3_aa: CASRGLGGGPYNEQFF

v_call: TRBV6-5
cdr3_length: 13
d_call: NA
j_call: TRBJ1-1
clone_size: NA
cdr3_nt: TGTGCCAGCAGCGGGCAGGGGAACACTGAAGCTTTCTTT
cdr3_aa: CASSGQGNTEAFF

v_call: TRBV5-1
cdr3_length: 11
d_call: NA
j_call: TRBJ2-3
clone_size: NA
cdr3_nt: TGCGCCAGCAGCAGGGAGGATACGCAGTATTTT
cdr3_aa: CASSREDTQYF

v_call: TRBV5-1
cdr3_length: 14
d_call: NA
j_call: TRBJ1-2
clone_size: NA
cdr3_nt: TGCGCCAGCAGCTTGTCCCGCCAGGATGGGGGCTACACCTTC
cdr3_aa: CASSLSRQDGGYTF

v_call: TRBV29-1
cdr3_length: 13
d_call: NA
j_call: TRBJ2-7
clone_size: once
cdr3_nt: TGCAGCGTTGATAATGGGCAGGTCGGCGAGCAGTACTTC
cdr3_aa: CSVDNGQVGEQYF

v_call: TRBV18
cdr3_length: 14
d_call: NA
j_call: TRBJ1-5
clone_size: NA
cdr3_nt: TGTGCCAGCTCACCTGACCCAGGGGATCAGCCCCAGCATTTT
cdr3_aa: CASSPDPGDQPQHF

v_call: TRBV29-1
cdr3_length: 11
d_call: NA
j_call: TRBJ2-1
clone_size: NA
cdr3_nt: TGCAGCGCCCGATGGCTCAGGGAGCAGTTCTTC
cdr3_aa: CSARWLREQFF

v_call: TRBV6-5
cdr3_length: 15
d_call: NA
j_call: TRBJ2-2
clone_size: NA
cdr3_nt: TGTGCCAGCAAACGGGCGGGGGCCAACACCGGGGAGCTGTTTTTT
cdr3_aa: CASKRAGANTGELFF

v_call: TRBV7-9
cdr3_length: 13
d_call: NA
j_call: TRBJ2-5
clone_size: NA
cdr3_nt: TGTGCCAGCAGCCGAGGACTCGGGGGGACCCAGTACTTC
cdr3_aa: CASSRGLGGTQYF

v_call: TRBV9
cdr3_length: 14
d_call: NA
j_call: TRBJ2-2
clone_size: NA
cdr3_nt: TGTGCCAGCAGCGTACTGGGAGACACCGGGGAGCTGTTTTTT
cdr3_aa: CASSVLGDTGELFF

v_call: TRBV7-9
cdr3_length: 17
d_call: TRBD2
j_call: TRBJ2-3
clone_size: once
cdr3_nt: TGTGCCAGCAGCTTAGTGTCCGGGAGGGAGGGCACAGATACGCAGTATTTT
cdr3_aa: CASSLVSGREGTDTQYF

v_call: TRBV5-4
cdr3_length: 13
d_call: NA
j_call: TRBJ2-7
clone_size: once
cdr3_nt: TGTGCCAGCAGCGCTGAACCTACCTACGAGCAGTACTTC
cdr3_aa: CASSAEPTYEQYF

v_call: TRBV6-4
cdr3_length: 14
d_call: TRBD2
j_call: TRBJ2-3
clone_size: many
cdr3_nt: TGTGCCAGCAGTCCGGGACTAGCGACAGATACGCAGTATTTT
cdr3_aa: CASSPGLATDTQYF

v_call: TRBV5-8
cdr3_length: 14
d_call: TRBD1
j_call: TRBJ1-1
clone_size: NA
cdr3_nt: TGTGCCAGCAGCACATTACAGGGGTCTCTGGCAGCTTTCTTT
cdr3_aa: CASSTLQGSLAAFF

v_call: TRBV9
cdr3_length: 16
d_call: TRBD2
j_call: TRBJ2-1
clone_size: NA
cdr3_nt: TGTGCCAGCAGCGGCGGTAGCGGGGATCCTAACAATGAGCAGTTCTTC
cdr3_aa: CASSGGSGDPNNEQFF

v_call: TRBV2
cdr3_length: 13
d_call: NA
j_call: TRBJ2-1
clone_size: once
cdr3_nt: TGTGCCAGCAGTGAAGACAGCTACAATGAGCAGTTCTTC
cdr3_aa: CASSEDSYNEQFF

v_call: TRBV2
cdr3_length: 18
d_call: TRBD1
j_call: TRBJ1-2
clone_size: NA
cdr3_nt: TGTGCCAGCAGTGAAGCCCCTGCGCAGGGACAGGCAGATTATGGCTACACCTTC
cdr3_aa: CASSEAPAQGQADYGYTF

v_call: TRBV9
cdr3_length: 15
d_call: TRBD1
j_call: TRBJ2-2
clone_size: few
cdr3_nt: TGTGCCAGCAGACAAGACAGGGGTGGTACCGGGGAGCTGTTTTTT
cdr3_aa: CASRQDRGGTGELFF

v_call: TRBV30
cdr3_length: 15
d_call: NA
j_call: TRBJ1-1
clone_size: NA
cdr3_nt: TGTGCCTGGAATGAGTTTGCGGGGCAACGGACTGAAGCTTTCTTT
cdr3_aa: CAWNEFAGQRTEAFF

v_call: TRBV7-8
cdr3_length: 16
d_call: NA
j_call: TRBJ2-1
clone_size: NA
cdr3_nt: TGTGCCAGCAGCTTAATTTTCAGGGTGGAAAACAATGAGCAGTTCTTC
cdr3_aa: CASSLIFRVENNEQFF

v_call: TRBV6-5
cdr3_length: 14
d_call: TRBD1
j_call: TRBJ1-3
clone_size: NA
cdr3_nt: TGTGCCAGCAGGAGGACAGGGTCTGGAAACACCATATATTTT
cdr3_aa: CASRRTGSGNTIYF

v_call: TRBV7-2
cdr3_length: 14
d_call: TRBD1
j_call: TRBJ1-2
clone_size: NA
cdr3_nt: TGTGCCAGCAGCGCAACCGGGACAGGGTATGACTACACCTTC
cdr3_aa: CASSATGTGYDYTF

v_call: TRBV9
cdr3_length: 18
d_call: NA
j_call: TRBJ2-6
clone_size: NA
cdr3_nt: TGTGCCAGCAGCGTAGTACCCCACCCCAGCTCTGGGGCCAACGTCCTGACTTTC
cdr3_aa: CASSVVPHPSSGANVLTF

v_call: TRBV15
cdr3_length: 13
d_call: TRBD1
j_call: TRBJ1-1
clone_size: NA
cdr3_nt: TGTGCCACCAGCCGGAACAGGGGTGGTGAAGCTTTCTTT
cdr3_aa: CATSRNRGGEAFF